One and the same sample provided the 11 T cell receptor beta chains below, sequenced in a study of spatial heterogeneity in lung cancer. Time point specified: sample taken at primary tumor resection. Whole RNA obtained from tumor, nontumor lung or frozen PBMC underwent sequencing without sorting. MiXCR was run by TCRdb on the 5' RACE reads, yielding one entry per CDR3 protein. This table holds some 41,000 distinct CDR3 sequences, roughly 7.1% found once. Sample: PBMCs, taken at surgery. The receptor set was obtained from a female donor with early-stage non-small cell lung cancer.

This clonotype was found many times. The CDR3 region is CASSEGTSVTQYF. The DNA for the CDR3 is TGCGCCAGCAGTGAAGGGACTAGCGTGACGCAGTATTTT. The genes are TRBV10-1 and TRBJ2-3, with TRBD2 matching over 10 bases. V lost 3 bases, J lost 9 bases, and 3 bases stayed unmatched. The CDR3 has 13 amino acids. The V gene's germline CDR1 is WNHNN and CDR2 SYGVQD (reference sequence).

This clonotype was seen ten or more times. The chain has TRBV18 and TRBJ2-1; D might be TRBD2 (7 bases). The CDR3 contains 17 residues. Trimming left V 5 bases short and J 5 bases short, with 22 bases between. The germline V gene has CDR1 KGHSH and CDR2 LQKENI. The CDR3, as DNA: TGTGCCAGCTCATATTTGGGCGGGACAACTAGCGACAATGAGCAGTTCTTC. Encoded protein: CASSYLGGTTSDNEQFF.

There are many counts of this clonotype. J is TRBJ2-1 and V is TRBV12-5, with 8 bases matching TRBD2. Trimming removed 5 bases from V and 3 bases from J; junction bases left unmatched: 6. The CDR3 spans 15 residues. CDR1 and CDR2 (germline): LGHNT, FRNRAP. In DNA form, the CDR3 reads TGTGCTAGTGGTCCGGGACTAGGACTCTACAATGAGCAGTTCTTC. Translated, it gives CASGPGLGLYNEQFF. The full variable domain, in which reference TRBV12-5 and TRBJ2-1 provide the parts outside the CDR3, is DARVTQTPRHKVTEMGQEVTMRCQPILGHNTVFWYRQTMMQGLELLAYFRNRAPLDDSGMPKDRFSAEMPDATLATLKIQPSEPRDSAVYFCASGPGLGLYNEQFFGPGTRLTVL.

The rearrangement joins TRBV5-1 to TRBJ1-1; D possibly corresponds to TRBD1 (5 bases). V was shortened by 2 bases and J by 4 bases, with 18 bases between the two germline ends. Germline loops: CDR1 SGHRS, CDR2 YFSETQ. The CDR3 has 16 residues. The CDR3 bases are TGCGCCAGCAGCTTAATGATGAGGGGCCTGAGCACTGAAGCTTTCTTT. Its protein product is CASSLMMRGLSTEAFF.

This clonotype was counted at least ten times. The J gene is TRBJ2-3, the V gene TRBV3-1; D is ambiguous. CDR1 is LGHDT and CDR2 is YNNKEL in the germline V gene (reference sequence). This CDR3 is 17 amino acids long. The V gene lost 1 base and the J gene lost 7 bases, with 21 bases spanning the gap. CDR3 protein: CASSQGWGASQGHTQYF. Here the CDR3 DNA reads TGTGCCAGCAGCCAAGGTTGGGGTGCCTCACAAGGGCATACGCAGTATTTT.

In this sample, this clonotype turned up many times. The CDR3 is CASSQVSGGALGEQFF. The DNA of the CDR3 is TGCGCCAGCAGCCAGGTTAGCGGGGGGGCCTTAGGTGAGCAGTTCTTC. The chain has TRBV4-1 and TRBJ2-1, with TRBD2 identical over 11 bases. The CDR3 sequence is 16 residues long. Per the germline V gene, CDR1 is MGHRA and CDR2 is YSYEKL. V lost 3 bases, J lost 9 bases, and 10 bases stayed unmatched.

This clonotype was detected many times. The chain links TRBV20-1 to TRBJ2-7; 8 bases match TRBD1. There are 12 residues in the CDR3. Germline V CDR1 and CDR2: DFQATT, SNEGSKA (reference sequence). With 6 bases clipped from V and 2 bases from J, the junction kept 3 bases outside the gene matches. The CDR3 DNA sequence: TGCAGTGCCCGACAGGGGACCTACGAGCAGTACTTC. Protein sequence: CSARQGTYEQYF.

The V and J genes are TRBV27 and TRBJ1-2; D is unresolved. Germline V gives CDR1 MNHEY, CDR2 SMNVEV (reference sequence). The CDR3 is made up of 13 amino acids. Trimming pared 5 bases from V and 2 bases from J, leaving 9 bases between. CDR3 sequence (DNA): TGTGCCAGCAGTCCCCGGGGAAACTATGGCTACACCTTC. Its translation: CASSPRGNYGYTF.

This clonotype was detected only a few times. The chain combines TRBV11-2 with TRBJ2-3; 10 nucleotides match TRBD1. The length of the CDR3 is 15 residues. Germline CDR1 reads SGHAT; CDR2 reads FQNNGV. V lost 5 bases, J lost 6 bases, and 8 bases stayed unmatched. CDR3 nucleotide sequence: TGTGCCAGCAGCCGTACCGGGACAGGGGACGATACGCAGTATTTT. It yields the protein CASSRTGTGDDTQYF.

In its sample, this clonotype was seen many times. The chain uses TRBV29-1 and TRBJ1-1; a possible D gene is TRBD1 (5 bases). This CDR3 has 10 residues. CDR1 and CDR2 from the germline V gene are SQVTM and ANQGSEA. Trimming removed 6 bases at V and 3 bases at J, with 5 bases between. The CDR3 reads CSVGDTEAFF. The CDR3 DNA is TGCAGCGTAGGGGACACTGAAGCTTTCTTT.

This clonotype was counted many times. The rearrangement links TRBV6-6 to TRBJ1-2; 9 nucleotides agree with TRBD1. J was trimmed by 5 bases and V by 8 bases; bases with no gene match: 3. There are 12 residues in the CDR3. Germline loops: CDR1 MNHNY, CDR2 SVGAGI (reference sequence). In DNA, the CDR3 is TGTGCCAGCGGGGACAGGGATTATGGCTACACCTTC. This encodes CASGDRDYGYTF.